The TCR beta chain described here comes from a study of patients and donors after allogeneic stem cell transplantation. One entry per CDR3 protein, called by TCRdb with MiXCR from the RT-PCR reads. The sample gives about 24,000 distinct CDR3 sequences, under 55% of which show up once; over 70% is in the top ten. Losses at the gene ends were 4 bases for V and 0 bases for J; bases not matched to a gene: 2. Germline CDR1 reads KGHSH; CDR2 reads LQKENI. The CDR3 runs 14 residues. Material for sequencing was blood, either unsorted or a sorted T cell fraction (not recorded which). This receptor was obtained from a human donor who was either an allogeneic HSCT recipient or a stem cell or donor lymphocyte infusion donor (not recorded which). It is not recorded whose cells these are; they may come from a transplant donor. This chain uses TRBV18 with TRBJ1-1; 7 nucleotides agree with TRBD1. The CDR3 nucleotides read TGTGCCAGCTCACGAGACAGGGTGAACACTGAAGCTTTCTTT. Protein: CASSRDRVNTEAFF.